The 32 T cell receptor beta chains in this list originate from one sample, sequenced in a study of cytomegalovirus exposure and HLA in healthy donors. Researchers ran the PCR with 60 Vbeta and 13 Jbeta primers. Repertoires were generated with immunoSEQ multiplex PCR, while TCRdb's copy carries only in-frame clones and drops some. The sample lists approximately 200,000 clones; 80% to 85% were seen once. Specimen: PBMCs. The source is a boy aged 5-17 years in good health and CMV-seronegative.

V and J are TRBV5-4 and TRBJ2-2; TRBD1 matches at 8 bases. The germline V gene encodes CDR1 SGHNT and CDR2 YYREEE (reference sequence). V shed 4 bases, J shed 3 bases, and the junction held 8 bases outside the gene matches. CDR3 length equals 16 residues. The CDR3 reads CASSPIDRGDTGELFF. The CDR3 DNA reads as TGTGCCAGCAGCCCTATCGACAGGGGCGACACCGGGGAGCTGTTTTTT.

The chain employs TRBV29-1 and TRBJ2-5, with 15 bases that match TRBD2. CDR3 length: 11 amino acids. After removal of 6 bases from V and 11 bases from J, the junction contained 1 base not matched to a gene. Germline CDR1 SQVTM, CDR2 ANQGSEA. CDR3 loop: CSVGTSGGQYF. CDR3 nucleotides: TGCAGCGTGGGGACTAGCGGGGGGCAGTACTTC. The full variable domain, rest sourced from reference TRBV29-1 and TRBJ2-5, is SAVISQKPSRDICQRGTSLTIQCQVDSQVTMMFWYRQQPGQSLTLIATANQGSEATYESGFVIDKFPISRPNLTFSTLTVSNMSPEDSSIYLCSVGTSGGQYFGPGTRLLVL.

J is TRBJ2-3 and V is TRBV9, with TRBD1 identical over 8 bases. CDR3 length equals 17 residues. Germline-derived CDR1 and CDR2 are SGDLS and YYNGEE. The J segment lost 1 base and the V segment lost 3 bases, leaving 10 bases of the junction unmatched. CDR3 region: CASSGASDRVGTDTQYF. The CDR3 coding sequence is TGTGCCAGCAGCGGCGCCTCGGACAGGGTAGGCACAGATACGCAGTATTTT.

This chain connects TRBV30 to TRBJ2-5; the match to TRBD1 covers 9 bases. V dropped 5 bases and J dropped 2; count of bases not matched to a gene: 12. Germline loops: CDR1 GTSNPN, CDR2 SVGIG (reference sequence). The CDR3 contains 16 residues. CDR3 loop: CAWDRGSSIPQETQYF. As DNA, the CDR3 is TGTGCCTGGGACAGGGGGTCCTCAATTCCTCAAGAGACCCAGTACTTC.

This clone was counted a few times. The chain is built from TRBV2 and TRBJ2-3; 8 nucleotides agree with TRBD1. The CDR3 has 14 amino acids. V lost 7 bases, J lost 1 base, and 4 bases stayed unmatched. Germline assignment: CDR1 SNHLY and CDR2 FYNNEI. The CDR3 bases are TGTGCCAGCAAGACAGGGGCTGGCACAGATACGCAGTATTTT. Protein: CASKTGAGTDTQYF.

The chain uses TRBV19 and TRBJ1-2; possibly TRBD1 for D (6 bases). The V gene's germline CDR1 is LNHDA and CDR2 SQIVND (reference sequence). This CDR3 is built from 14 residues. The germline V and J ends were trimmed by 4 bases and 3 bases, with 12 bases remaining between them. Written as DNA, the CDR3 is TGTGCCAGTAGTAGGACAGTAAAGGACTATGGCTACACCTTC. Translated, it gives CASSRTVKDYGYTF. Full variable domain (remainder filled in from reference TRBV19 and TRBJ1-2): DGGITQSPKYLFRKEGQNVTLSCEQNLNHDAMYWYRQDPGQGLRLIYYSQIVNDFQKGDIAEGYSVSREKKESFPLTVTSAQKNPTAFYLCASSRTVKDYGYTFGSGTRLTVV.

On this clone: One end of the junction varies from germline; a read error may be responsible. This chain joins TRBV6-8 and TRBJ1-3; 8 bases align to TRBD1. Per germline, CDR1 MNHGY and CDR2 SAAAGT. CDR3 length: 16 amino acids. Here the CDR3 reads CASSHSSDRAGNTIYF. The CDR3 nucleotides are TGTGCCAGCAGTCACTCCTCGGACAGGGCTGGAAACACCATATATTTT.

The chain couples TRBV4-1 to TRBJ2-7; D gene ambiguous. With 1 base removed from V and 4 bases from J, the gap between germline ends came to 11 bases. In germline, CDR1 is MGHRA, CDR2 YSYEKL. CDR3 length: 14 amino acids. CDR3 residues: CASSQVGRTYEQYF. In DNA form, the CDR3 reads TGCGCCAGCAGCCAAGTTGGCAGAACATACGAGCAGTACTTC.

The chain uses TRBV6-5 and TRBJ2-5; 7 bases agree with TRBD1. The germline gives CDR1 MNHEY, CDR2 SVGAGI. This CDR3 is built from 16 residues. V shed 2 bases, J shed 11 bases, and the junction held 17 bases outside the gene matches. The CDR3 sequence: CASSYLRGQAVQEQYF. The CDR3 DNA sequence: TGTGCCAGCAGTTACCTCCGTGGACAGGCCGTACAGGAGCAGTACTTC.

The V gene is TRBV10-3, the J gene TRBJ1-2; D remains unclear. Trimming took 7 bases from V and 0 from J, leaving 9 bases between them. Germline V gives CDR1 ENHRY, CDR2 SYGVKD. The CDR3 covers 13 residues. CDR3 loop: CAITGAPNYGYTF. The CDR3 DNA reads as TGTGCCATCACAGGCGCCCCTAACTATGGCTACACCTTC.

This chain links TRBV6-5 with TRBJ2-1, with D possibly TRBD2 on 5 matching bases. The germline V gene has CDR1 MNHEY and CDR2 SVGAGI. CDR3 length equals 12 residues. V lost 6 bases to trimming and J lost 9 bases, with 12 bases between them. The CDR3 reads CASSRESGEQFF. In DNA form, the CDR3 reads TGTGCCAGCAGCCGGGAATCCGGTGAGCAGTTCTTC.

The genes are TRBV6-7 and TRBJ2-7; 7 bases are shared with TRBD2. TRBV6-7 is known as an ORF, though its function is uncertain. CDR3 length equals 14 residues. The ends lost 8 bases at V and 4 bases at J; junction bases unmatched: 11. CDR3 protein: CASPGRDGAYEQYF. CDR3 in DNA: TGTGCCAGCCCGGGGAGGGATGGAGCTTACGAGCAGTACTTC.

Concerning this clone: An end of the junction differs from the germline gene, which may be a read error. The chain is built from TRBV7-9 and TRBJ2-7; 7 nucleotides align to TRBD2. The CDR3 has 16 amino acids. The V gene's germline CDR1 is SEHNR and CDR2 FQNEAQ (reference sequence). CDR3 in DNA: TGTTCCAGCAGCTTAGCTGACCGGGCGGGAGCCTACGAGCAGTACTTC. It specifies CSSSLADRAGAYEQYF.

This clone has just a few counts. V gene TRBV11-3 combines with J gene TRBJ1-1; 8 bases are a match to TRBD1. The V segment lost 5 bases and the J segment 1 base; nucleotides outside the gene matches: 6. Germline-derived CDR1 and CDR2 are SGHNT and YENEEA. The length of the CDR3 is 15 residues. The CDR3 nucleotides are TGTGCCAGCAGCGCCACCGGGACAGGGAACACTGAAGCTTTCTTT. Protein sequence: CASSATGTGNTEAFF.

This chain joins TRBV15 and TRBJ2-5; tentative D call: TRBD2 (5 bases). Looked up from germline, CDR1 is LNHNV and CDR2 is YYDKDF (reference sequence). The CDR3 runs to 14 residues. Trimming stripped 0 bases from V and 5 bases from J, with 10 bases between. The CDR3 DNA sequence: TGTGCCACCAGCAGAGATGACCGAGGGGAGACCCAGTACTTC. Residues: CATSRDDRGETQYF.

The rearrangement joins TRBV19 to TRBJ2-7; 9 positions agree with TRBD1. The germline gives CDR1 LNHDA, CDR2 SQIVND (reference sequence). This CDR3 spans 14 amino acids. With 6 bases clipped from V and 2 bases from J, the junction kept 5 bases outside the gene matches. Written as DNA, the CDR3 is TGTGCCAGTAGCCCCGGACAGGGGCCCTACGAGCAGTACTTC. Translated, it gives CASSPGQGPYEQYF. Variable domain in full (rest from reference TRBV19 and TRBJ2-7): DGGITQSPKYLFRKEGQNVTLSCEQNLNHDAMYWYRQDPGQGLRLIYYSQIVNDFQKGDIAEGYSVSREKKESFPLTVTSAQKNPTAFYLCASSPGQGPYEQYFGPGTRLTVT.

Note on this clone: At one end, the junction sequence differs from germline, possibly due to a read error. In DNA form, the CDR3 reads TGTGCCAGCAGTAGCGTCCTCTTAAGCACAGATACGCAGTATTTT. It yields the protein CASSSVLLSTDTQYF. This chain connects TRBV19 to TRBJ2-3; tentative D call: TRBD2 (5 bases). The CDR3 length is 15 residues. Germline values: CDR1 LNHDA, CDR2 SQIVND (reference sequence).

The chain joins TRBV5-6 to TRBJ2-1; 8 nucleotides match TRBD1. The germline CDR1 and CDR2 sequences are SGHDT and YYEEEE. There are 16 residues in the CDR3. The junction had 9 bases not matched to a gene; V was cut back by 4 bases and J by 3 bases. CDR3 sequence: CASSTIPGQGYNEQFF. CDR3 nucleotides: TGTGCCAGCAGCACCATTCCAGGACAGGGCTACAATGAGCAGTTCTTC.

CDR3 sequence: CSVVISGFLNTEAFF. The DNA of the CDR3 is TGCAGCGTTGTTATTTCCGGGTTCTTAAACACTGAAGCTTTCTTT. The J gene is TRBJ1-1, the V gene TRBV29-1, with D hard to call. CDR1 is SQVTM, CDR2 ANQGSEA, per germline. The V and J ends lost 4 bases and 2 bases respectively, with 17 bases between them. CDR3 length: 15 residues.

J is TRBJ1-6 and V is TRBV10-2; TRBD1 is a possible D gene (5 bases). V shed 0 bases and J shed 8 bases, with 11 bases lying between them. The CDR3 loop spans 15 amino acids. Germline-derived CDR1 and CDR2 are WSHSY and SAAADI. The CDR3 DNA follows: TGCGCCAGCAGTGAGTCGACCAGGGCGGATTCACCCCTCCACTTT. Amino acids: CASSESTRADSPLHF.

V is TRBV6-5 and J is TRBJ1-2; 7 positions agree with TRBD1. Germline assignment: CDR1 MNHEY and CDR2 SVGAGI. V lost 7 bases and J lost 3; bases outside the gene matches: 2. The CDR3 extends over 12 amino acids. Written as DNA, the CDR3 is TGTGCCAGCATCGGGACAGACTATGGCTACACCTTC. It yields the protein CASIGTDYGYTF.

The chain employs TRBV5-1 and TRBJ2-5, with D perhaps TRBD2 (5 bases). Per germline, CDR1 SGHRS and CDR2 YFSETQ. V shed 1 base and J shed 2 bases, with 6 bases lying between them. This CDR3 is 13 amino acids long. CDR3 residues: CASSLREQETQYF. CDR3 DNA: TGCGCCAGCAGCTTGCGGGAACAAGAGACCCAGTACTTC. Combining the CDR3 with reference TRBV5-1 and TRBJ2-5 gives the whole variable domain KAGVTQTPRYLIKTRGQQVTLSCSPISGHRSVSWYQQTPGQGLQFLFEYFSETQRNKGNFPGRFSGRQFSNSRSEMNVSTLELGDSALYLCASSLREQETQYFGPGTRLLVL.

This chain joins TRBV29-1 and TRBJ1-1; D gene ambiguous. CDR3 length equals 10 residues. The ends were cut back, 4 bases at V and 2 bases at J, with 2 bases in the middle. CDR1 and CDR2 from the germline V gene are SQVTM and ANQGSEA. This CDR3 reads CSVANTEAFF. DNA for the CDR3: TGCAGCGTTGCAAACACTGAAGCTTTCTTT.

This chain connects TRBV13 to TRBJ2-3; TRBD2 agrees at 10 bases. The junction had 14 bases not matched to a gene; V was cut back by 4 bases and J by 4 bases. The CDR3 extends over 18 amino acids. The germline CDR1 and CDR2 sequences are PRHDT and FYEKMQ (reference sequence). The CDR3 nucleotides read TGTGCCAGCAGCTACGGGCTAGCGGGAGTGTCGATTGCAGATACGCAGTATTTT. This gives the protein CASSYGLAGVSIADTQYF.

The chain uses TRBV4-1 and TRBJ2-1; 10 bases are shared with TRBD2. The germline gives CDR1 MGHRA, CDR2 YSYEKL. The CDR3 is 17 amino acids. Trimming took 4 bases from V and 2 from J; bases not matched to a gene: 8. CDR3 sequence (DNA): TGCGCCAGCAGCCCAGAACCCACTAGCGGGACCTACAATGAGCAGTTCTTC. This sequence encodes CASSPEPTSGTYNEQFF.

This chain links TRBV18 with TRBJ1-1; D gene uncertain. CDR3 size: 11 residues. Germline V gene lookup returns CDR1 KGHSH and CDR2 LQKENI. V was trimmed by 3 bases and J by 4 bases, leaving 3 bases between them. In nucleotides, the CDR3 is TGTGCCAGCTCACCGGCCACTGAAGCTTTCTTT. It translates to CASSPATEAFF.

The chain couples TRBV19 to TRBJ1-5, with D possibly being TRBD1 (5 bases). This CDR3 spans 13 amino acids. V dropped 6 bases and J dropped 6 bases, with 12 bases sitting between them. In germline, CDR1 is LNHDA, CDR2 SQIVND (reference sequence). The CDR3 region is CASSQGVRQPQHF. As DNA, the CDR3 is TGTGCCAGTAGCCAAGGGGTCCGTCAGCCCCAGCATTTT.

In nucleotides, the CDR3 is TGCGCCAGCAGCGCCGAGGGACAGAATTACGAGCAGTACTTC. Amino acid sequence: CASSAEGQNYEQYF. The chain is built from TRBV5-1 and TRBJ2-7; 7 nucleotides line up with TRBD1. V was clipped by 4 bases and J by 4 bases; unmatched bases: 8. CDR1 SGHRS and CDR2 YFSETQ come from the germline V gene. The CDR3 extends over 14 amino acids.

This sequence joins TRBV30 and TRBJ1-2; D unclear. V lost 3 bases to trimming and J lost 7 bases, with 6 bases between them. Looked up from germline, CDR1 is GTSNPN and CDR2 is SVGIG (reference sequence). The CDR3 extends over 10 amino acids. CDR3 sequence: CAWSLGGYTF. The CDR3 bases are TGTGCCTGGAGCCTCGGTGGCTACACCTTC.

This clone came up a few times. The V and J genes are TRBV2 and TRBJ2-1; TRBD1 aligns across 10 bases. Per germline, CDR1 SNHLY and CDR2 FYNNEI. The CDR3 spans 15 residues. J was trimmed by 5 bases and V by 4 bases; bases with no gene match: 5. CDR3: CASSGQGAGNNEQFF. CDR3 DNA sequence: TGTGCCAGCAGTGGACAGGGGGCTGGAAACAATGAGCAGTTCTTC.

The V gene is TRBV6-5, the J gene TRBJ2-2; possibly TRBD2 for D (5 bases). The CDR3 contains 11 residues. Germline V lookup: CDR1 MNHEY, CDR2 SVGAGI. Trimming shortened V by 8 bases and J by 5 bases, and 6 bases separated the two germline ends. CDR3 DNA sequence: TGTGCCAGCCGCGGGACCGGGGAGCTGTTTTTT. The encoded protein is CASRGTGELFF.

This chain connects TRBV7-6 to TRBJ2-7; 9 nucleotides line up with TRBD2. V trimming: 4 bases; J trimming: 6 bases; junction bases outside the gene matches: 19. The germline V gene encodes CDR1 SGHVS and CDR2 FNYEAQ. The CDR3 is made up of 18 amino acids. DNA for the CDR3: TGTGCCAGCAGCTCAGTGGGGGGGCGGGAGGGCCGCTTCCCCGAGCAGTACTTC. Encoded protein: CASSSVGGREGRFPEQYF.